A selection of T cell receptor beta chains follows, all from one sample in a study of blood T cell repertoires in COVID-19. Repertoires were generated with immunoSEQ multiplex PCR, while TCRdb's copy carries only in-frame clones and drops some. The sample comprises 71,000 or so clones, approximately 83% of which are singletons, and roughly 30% rests with the top ten. The sample comprised peripheral blood. These receptors were collected from a man aged 65 to 79 with acute or convalescent COVID-19. Both conserved end residues are part of each CDR3. A D gene is named only where the DNA matches it firmly. Only some rows state a clone size, as once, few, many or a class for expanded clones.

>NA|TRBJ2-7|TRBV28|TRBD2
TGTGCCAGCAGAGAAATAGCGGGGAGCTCCTACGAGCAGTACTTC
CASREIAGSSYEQYF
>once|TRBJ2-1|TRBV28|TRBD2
TGTGCCAGCAGTTCTCCTACAGGGACTAGGTTGGGAGTTGAGCAGTTCTTC
CASSSPTGTRLGVEQFF
>once|TRBJ1-1|TRBV6-5|NA
TGTGCCAGCCTCCGGGGGGGACACATGAACACTGAAGCTTTCTTT
CASLRGGHMNTEAFF
>once|TRBJ1-3|TRBV3-1/TRBV3-2|NA
TGTGCCAGCAGCCAAGTACAACAGGGCGTTAGAAACACCATATATTTT
CASSQVQQGVRNTIYF
>NA|TRBJ2-7|TRBV28|NA
TGTGCCAGCAGTTCGACCGGAAGGGCGGAGGACGAGCAGTACTTC
CASSSTGRAEDEQYF
>NA|TRBJ2-3|TRBV2|NA
TGTGCCAGCAAGACTGGGAGCACAGATACGCAGTATTTT
CASKTGSTDTQYF
>NA|TRBJ2-3|TRBV7-2|NA
TGTGCCAGCAGCTTAGACGGAGATACGCAGTATTTT
CASSLDGDTQYF
>NA|TRBJ2-5|TRBV7-6|TRBD2
TGTGCCAGCAGCTTAGTCCTAGCGGGAGAACAGTACTTC
CASSLVLAGEQYF
>few|TRBJ1-5|TRBV5-6|TRBD1
TGTGCCAGCAGCTCCCTCGGACAGGGGGCCAAGCCCCAGCATTTT
CASSSLGQGAKPQHF
>NA|TRBJ1-1|TRBV29-1|NA
TGCAGCGTGTCGCGGGGGGCAGGCACTGAAGCTTTCTTT
CSVSRGAGTEAFF
>few|TRBJ1-3|TRBV7-2|NA
TGTGCCAGCACCCAGGCGGGGGATATGGCTGGAAACACCATATATTTT
CASTQAGDMAGNTIYF
>NA|TRBJ2-3|TRBV7-3|NA
TGTGCCAGCAGCTTAATTGGGGGCGCAGATACGCAGTATTTT
CASSLIGGADTQYF
>NA|TRBJ2-7|TRBV5-6|TRBD1
TGTGCCAGCAGCTCAGCGACAGGGCCCTACGAGCAGTACTTC
CASSSATGPYEQYF
>NA|TRBJ2-1|TRBV7-6|TRBD2
TGTGCCAGCAGCTTAGGGATTCCCCTAGCGGGAGGTGCCTACAATGAGCAGTTCTTC
CASSLGIPLAGGAYNEQFF
>NA|TRBJ2-7|TRBV30|TRBD2
TGTGCCTGGACTGCGGGAGGCTCCTACGAGCAGTACTTC
CAWTAGGSYEQYF
>few|TRBJ1-5|TRBV2|TRBD1
TGTGCCAGCGGGGACAGGGATGAGGATCAGCCCCAGCATTTT
CASGDRDEDQPQHF
>few|TRBJ1-2|TRBV2|NA
TGTGCCAGCAGTGTGGGCAGGGCGTCCAATGGCTACACCTTC
CASSVGRASNGYTF
>NA|TRBJ1-3|TRBV6-5|NA
TGTGCCAGCAGTTACTCGCCGGGGGGTTCAGGAAACACCATATATTTT
CASSYSPGGSGNTIYF
>NA|TRBJ2-7|TRBV19|TRBD2
TGTGCCAGTAGTGTTGGACTAGCGGGAGAGTACGAGCAGTACTTC
CASSVGLAGEYEQYF
>few|TRBJ2-5|TRBV11-2|NA
TGTGCCAGCAGCCCCTTGCCCCTGGCGCTTTCCGGGGAGACCCAGTACTTC
CASSPLPLALSGETQYF
>NA|TRBJ2-7|TRBV6-4|TRBD2
TGTGCCAGCAGCCCCGAGGCTAGCGGGAGGGGCGAGCAGTACTTC
CASSPEASGRGEQYF
>few|TRBJ1-1|TRBV30|TRBD1
TGTGCCTTAGACAGGGGGCTCACTGAAGCTTTCTTT
CALDRGLTEAFF
>NA|TRBJ2-1|TRBV6-2/TRBV6-3|TRBD2
TGTGCCAGCAGTTGGACTAGCGGGATTCGCAATGAGCAGTTCTTC
CASSWTSGIRNEQFF
>NA|TRBJ2-7|TRBV7-9|TRBD2
TGTGCCAGCAGCTTAGTGCTAGCGGGAGAGGGCGAGCAGTACTTC
CASSLVLAGEGEQYF
>few|TRBJ2-1|TRBV27|TRBD2
TGTGCCAGCAGTCCCATAGCGGGCAGCTCCTACAATGAGCAGTTCTTC
CASSPIAGSSYNEQFF
>once|TRBJ2-5|TRBV3-1/TRBV3-2|TRBD2
TGTGCCAGCAGCCAAGTAGGGGCGGGAGAGGTTGGCCAAGAGACCCAGTACTTC
CASSQVGAGEVGQETQYF
>NA|TRBJ2-7|TRBV6-5|NA
TGTGCCAGCAGTTACGCAGGACAGCTTGATCTTTACGAGCAGTACTTC
CASSYAGQLDLYEQYF
>NA|TRBJ2-7|TRBV30|TRBD1
TGTGCCTGGAAACAGGGGCGAGCATCCGAGCAGTACTTC
CAWKQGRASEQYF
>once|TRBJ1-5|TRBV27|NA
TGTGCCAGCGGGAGAAATAGCAATCAGCCCCAGCATTTT
CASGRNSNQPQHF
>NA|TRBJ1-3|TRBV5-1|TRBD1
TGCGCCAGCAGCTTGGAAGGGGGCAAGGTTGGAAACACCATATATTTT
CASSLEGGKVGNTIYF
>NA|TRBJ2-2|TRBV7-9|NA
TGTGCCAGCAGCCCCCCCCCAGTGCCCGGGGAGCTGTTTTTT
CASSPPPVPGELFF
>NA|TRBJ2-3|TRBV7-2|NA
TGTGCCAGCAGCTTGTACCGCGAAGATACGCAGTATTTT
CASSLYREDTQYF
>NA|TRBJ1-2|TRBV7-2|NA
TGTGCCAGCAGCTTCCCCTCTTCCCTATATGGCTACACCTTC
CASSFPSSLYGYTF
>NA|TRBJ2-3|TRBV6-1|NA
TGTGCCAGCAGTGAAGGCGGGATTGGGACAGATACGCAGTATTTT
CASSEGGIGTDTQYF
>NA|TRBJ2-1|TRBV10-3|NA
TGTGCCATCAGGGACTTAGATTACAATGAGCAGTTCTTC
CAIRDLDYNEQFF
>few|TRBJ1-3|TRBV11-2|NA
TGTGCCAGCAGGGAACAGGTGTTCTCTGGAAACACCATATATTTT
CASREQVFSGNTIYF
>once|TRBJ2-3|TRBV6-5|TRBD2
TGTGCCAGCACCACCACTAGCGGGACGTTAGATACGCAGTATTTT
CASTTTSGTLDTQYF
>NA|TRBJ1-2|TRBV30|NA
TGTGCCTGGAGTGTAAACCCTCGGGGCTACACCTTC
CAWSVNPRGYTF
>NA|TRBJ1-4|TRBV29-1|TRBD1
TGCAGCGCTGATGGGGGACAGCTCCAAAAACTGTTTTTT
CSADGGQLQKLFF
>NA|TRBJ2-2|TRBV27|TRBD1
TGTGCCAGCAGGTGGGACAGAGGCACCGGGGAGCTGTTTTTT
CASRWDRGTGELFF
>NA|TRBJ1-1|TRBV10-2|TRBD1
TGCGCCAGCAGTTTCGACAGGGAAACTTTCTTT
CASSFDRETFF
>many|TRBJ2-7|TRBV12-5|TRBD1
TGTGCTAGTGGTCGTCCTACTCTCTCCGGGACAGCATCCCCCTACGAGCAGTACTTC
CASGRPTLSGTASPYEQYF
>NA|TRBJ1-6|TRBV12-3/TRBV12-4|NA
TGTGCCAGCAGTTTAAGTGGGAGTTCACCCCTCCACTTT
CASSLSGSSPLHF
>NA|TRBJ2-5|TRBV19|NA
TGTGCCAGTAGTATGGGGCTGCGGGAAGGAGAGACCCAGTACTTC
CASSMGLREGETQYF
>NA|TRBJ2-1|TRBV5-1|NA
TGCGCCAGCAGCTTGGTGGGGCAGAACAATGAGCAGTTCTTC
CASSLVGQNNEQFF
>NA|TRBJ2-7|TRBV5-1|TRBD1
TGCGCCAGCAGCAGCCGGGACAGAACCTACGAGCAGTACTTC
CASSSRDRTYEQYF
>NA|TRBJ2-1|TRBV18|TRBD2
TGTGCCAGCTCACCGGGGACTAGTGCAGGGTATGAGCAGTTCTTC
CASSPGTSAGYEQFF
>NA|TRBJ1-2|TRBV27|NA
TGTGCCAGCAGAAGTAGAGGCTATGGCTACACCTTC
CASRSRGYGYTF